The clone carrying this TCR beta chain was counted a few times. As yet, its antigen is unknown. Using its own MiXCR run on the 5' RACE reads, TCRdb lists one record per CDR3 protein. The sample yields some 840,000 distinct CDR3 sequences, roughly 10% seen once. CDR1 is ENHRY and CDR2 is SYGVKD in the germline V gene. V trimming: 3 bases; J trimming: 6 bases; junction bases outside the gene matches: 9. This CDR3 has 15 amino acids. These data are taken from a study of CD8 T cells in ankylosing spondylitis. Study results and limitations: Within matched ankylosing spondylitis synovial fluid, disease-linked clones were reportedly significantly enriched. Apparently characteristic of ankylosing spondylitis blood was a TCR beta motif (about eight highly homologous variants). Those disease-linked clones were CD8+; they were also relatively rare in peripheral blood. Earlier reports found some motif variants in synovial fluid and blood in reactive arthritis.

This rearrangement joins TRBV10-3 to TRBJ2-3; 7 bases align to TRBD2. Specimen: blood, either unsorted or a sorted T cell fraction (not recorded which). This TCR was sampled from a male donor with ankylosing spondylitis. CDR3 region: CAISDRRLAEDTQYF. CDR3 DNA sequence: TGTGCCATCAGTGATCGGAGGCTAGCGGAGGATACGCAGTATTTT.